This TCR beta chain was recorded in a study of CD8 T cells in ankylosing spondylitis. Study-wide results and limits: Disease-associated clones were CD8+ and fairly uncommon in peripheral blood. Reportedly, matched ankylosing spondylitis synovial fluid was significantly enriched for disease-linked clones.

Only a few counts were recorded for this clonotype. Its antigen is as yet unknown. Each TCR beta library was made by quantitative 5'-RACE that incorporated molecular barcodes. TCRdb analysed the 5' RACE reads with MiXCR anew, one entry per CDR3 protein. Counted here are about 280,000 distinct CDR3 sequences, around 19% occurring once; the ten biggest clones make up 7.8%. V shed 3 bases and J shed 5 bases, with 7 bases lying between them. This CDR3 contains 12 residues. The chain links TRBV12-3 or TRBV12-4 to TRBJ2-5; D is ambiguous. The sequence derives from a male donor with ankylosing spondylitis or in good health (not recorded which). The sequencing sample was made of blood, either unsorted or a sorted T cell fraction (not recorded which). In DNA form, the CDR3 reads TGTGCCAGCAGTTTTAGTGCGGAGACCCAGTACTTC. Translating gives CASSFSAETQYF.